These T cell receptor beta chains were read from a single sample in a study of blood T cell repertoires in COVID-19. Assay: immunoSEQ multiplex PCR; the TCRdb copy retains only in-frame clones and omits some. The top ten clones hold 9% to 15% of a sample with fewer than 25,000 clones, roughly 90% of them seen once. Sequencing was performed on peripheral blood. Receptors were obtained from a woman of 80 years or more with active or convalescent COVID-19. The CDR3 runs from the conserved cysteine through the conserved F or W. D genes are given only for firm matches. For some rows the clone size is stated as once, few or many, or as a class when expanded; others skip it.

len,v_gene,abundance,d_gene,j_gene,CDR3nt,CDR3aa
16,TRBV9,.,TRBD2,TRBJ2-3,TGTGCCAGCAGCGAAATAGCGGGAGGGCCGACAGATACGCAGTATTTT,CASSEIAGGPTDTQYF
15,TRBV9,.,.,TRBJ2-1,TGTGCCAGCAGCGTAACGGCGGGGAACTACAATGAGCAGTTCTTC,CASSVTAGNYNEQFF
16,TRBV5-1,.,.,TRBJ1-6,TGCGCCAGCAGCAAGGGACCGAGGGAGGATACTTCACCCCTCCACTTT,CASSKGPREDTSPLHF
14,TRBV2,.,TRBD1,TRBJ1-2,TGTGCCAGCAGCACCGGGACAGGCTTATATGGCTACACCTTC,CASSTGTGLYGYTF
14,TRBV6-1,.,.,TRBJ1-5,TGTGCCAGCAGTGAGGTTTGGAGGGCCCAGCCCCAGCATTTT,CASSEVWRAQPQHF
11,TRBV5-1,.,.,TRBJ1-1,TGCGCCAGCAGCTTGGACAGTGAAGCTTTCTTT,CASSLDSEAFF
14,TRBV29-1,few,.,TRBJ1-2,TGCAGCGTTACCTTGTCGTCCCAGAACTATGGCTACACCTTC,CSVTLSSQNYGYTF
16,TRBV4-2,.,TRBD2,TRBJ2-7,TGTGCCAGCAGCCAAGAGGGGGGGTCGAGCTCCTACGAGCAGTACTTC,CASSQEGGSSSYEQYF
14,TRBV6-2/TRBV6-3,once,.,TRBJ1-3,TGTGCCAGCAGTTACGGGAGCCCAGGAAACACCATATATTTT,CASSYGSPGNTIYF
20,TRBV24-1,.,TRBD2,TRBJ2-5,TGTGCCACCAGTGGATCCACGGGAAAAAGACTAGCGGGAGACTCGGAGACCCAGTACTTC,CATSGSTGKRLAGDSETQYF
14,TRBV9,.,.,TRBJ2-1,TGTGCCAGCAGCGTAGTCCCTAGTTTCAATGAGCAGTTCTTC,CASSVVPSFNEQFF
15,TRBV7-9,.,.,TRBJ1-2,TGTGCCAGCAGCTTAGGAGGCGGCGTTTGGGATGGCTACACCTTC,CASSLGGGVWDGYTF
14,TRBV15,.,.,TRBJ1-2,TGTGCCACCAGCAGAGGACAGAGAAACTATGGCTACACCTTC,CATSRGQRNYGYTF
14,TRBV11-3,.,.,TRBJ1-5,TGTGCCAGCAGCTTGGGGGGGGGCAATCAGCCCCAGCATTTT,CASSLGGGNQPQHF
14,TRBV3-1/TRBV3-2,.,TRBD2,TRBJ2-5,TGTGCCAGCAGCCGCTCTAGCGGGGGGGAGACCCAGTACTTC,CASSRSSGGETQYF
12,TRBV5-1,.,.,TRBJ2-3,TGCGCCAGCAGACATCAGGCGGATACGCAGTATTTT,CASRHQADTQYF
16,TRBV18,.,.,TRBJ1-2,TGTGCCAGCTCACCTACCCAGGGAAAGAATAACTATGGCTACACCTTC,CASSPTQGKNNYGYTF
12,TRBV7-9,.,.,TRBJ1-1,TGTGCCAGCAGCTGGGAGGGCTCTGAAGCTTTCTTT,CASSWEGSEAFF
15,TRBV5-5,.,TRBD1,TRBJ2-7,TGTGCCAGCAGCTTCAAACGGACAGGGACCTCCGAGCAGTACTTC,CASSFKRTGTSEQYF
14,TRBV2,.,.,TRBJ1-5,TGTGCCAGCAGTGGCAGGGCTGGGGTGCAGCCCCAGCATTTT,CASSGRAGVQPQHF
14,TRBV10-3,.,.,TRBJ2-1,TGTGCCGTAGGACCCGGGGGCTCCTACAATGAGCAGTTCTTC,CAVGPGGSYNEQFF
12,TRBV4-1,.,.,TRBJ1-1,TGCGCCAGCAGCCATTTAGGGCAGGGGGCTTTCTTT,CASSHLGQGAFF
12,TRBV11-3,.,.,TRBJ1-2,TGTGCCAGCAGCTTAGTTACGGGTGGCTACACCTTC,CASSLVTGGYTF
14,TRBV6-6,.,.,TRBJ1-5,TGTGCCAGCAGTTACTTACAGGGAGATCAGCCCCAGCATTTT,CASSYLQGDQPQHF
13,TRBV12-3/TRBV12-4,.,.,TRBJ1-1,TGTGCCAGCAGTTTGGGAGGAAACACTGAAGCTTTCTTT,CASSLGGNTEAFF
14,TRBV7-6,.,TRBD1,TRBJ1-1,TGTGCCAGCAGCTCTCTGGACAGGGCCACTGAAGCTTTCTTT,CASSSLDRATEAFF
13,TRBV11-2,.,TRBD1,TRBJ1-1,TGTGCCAGCAGCCCCGACAGGGGGGTAAAAGCTTTCTTT,CASSPDRGVKAFF
15,TRBV1,.,.,TRBJ1-1,TGCACCAGCAGCTTAACCGCCGACAGGAACACTGAAGCTTTCTTT,CTSSLTADRNTEAFF
14,TRBV27,once,TRBD1,TRBJ1-1,TGTGCCAGCAGTTTAGGGACAGGGGGCACTGAAGCTTTCTTT,CASSLGTGGTEAFF
13,TRBV2,medium-sized,.,TRBJ1-1,TGTGCCAGCGGGCAGGGATGGATGGCTGAAGCTTTCTTT,CASGQGWMAEAFF
14,TRBV5-1,.,TRBD1,TRBJ2-5,TGCGCCAGCAGCCCGGGACAGGCACAAGAGACCCAGTACTTC,CASSPGQAQETQYF
16,TRBV5-1,.,TRBD1,TRBJ2-2,TGCGCCAGCAGCTCGGCAGGGGGCACGGGCACCGGGGAGCTGTTTTTT,CASSSAGGTGTGELFF
17,TRBV7-2,.,.,TRBJ1-2,TGTGCCAGCAGCTTAATGGTGGTCACCACAGTTAACTATGGCTACACCTTC,CASSLMVVTTVNYGYTF
13,TRBV15,.,.,TRBJ2-7,TGTGCCACCAGCAGAGGCGGTCTCTACGAGCAGTACTTC,CATSRGGLYEQYF